This TCR beta chain was profiled in a study of vaccination and CD4 T cells after COVID-19. On the study more broadly: The makeup of the convalescents was six males and four females, two of them Hispanic. Everyone enrolled got two doses of BNT162b2 or mRNA-1273 vaccine. The study's findings and limits: In convalescent patients, 304 of 307 vaccine-specific clones were spike mono-reactive.

The treatment was: roughly 11-day PBMC culture with coronavirus spike peptide pools or control peptides (ViraFEST assay). ViraFEST used peptide pools to expand antigen-specific T cells, then sequenced TCRs. A word on this clonotype: Its antigen is not identified.

CD4+ T cells that had been cultured provided DNA sequenced with the Oncomine TCR Beta short-read assay. Each CDR3 protein gets one entry after TCRdb re-called the PCR reads with MiXCR. The table lists about 10,000 distinct CDR3 sequences, roughly 45% of them singletons. The J segment lost 6 bases and the V segment lost 2 bases, leaving 6 bases of the junction unmatched. CDR1 is KGHSH, CDR2 LQKENI, per germline. The length of the CDR3 is 15 residues. This clonotype originated in a human donor who had recovered from COVID-19. J is TRBJ1-4 and V is TRBV18, with 7 bases aligning to TRBD1. Sequenced: CD4+ T cells from blood, cultured in vitro. The CDR3 loop is CASSPREGAYEKLFF. The CDR3 DNA sequence: TGTGCCAGCTCACCAAGGGAGGGGGCTTATGAAAAACTGTTTTTT. Using reference TRBV18 and TRBJ1-4 for the parts outside the CDR3, the full variable domain is NAGVMQNPRHLVRRRGQEARLRCSPMKGHSHVYWYRQLPEEGLKFMVYLQKENIIDESGMPKERFSAEFPKEGPSILRIQQVVRGDSAAYFCASSPREGAYEKLFFGSGTQLSVL.